Described below is a single TCR beta chain sequence and its context. A second PCR, run for about 7 to 12 cycles, used a sample-barcoded 5' primer plus a J-beta primer mix. TCRdb independently ran MiXCR on the 5' RACE reads; one entry per CDR3 protein. The data show over 1.5 million distinct CDR3 sequences, around half seen once. This sample was included in a study of blood T cells in healthy people across ages. Germline V gene lookup returns CDR1 MRHNA and CDR2 SNTAGT. This CDR3 spans 15 amino acids. Germline trimming cut 5 bases from V and 4 bases from J; bases unmatched to any gene: 5. The genes are TRBV6-4 and TRBJ2-2; 9 nucleotides align to TRBD1. Source material: blood. This TCR was recovered from a woman aged 40 to 50 in good health. CDR3 in DNA: TGTGCCAGCAGTACAGACAGGGGGAGCACCGGGGAGCTGTTTTTT. It is translated as CASSTDRGSTGELFF.